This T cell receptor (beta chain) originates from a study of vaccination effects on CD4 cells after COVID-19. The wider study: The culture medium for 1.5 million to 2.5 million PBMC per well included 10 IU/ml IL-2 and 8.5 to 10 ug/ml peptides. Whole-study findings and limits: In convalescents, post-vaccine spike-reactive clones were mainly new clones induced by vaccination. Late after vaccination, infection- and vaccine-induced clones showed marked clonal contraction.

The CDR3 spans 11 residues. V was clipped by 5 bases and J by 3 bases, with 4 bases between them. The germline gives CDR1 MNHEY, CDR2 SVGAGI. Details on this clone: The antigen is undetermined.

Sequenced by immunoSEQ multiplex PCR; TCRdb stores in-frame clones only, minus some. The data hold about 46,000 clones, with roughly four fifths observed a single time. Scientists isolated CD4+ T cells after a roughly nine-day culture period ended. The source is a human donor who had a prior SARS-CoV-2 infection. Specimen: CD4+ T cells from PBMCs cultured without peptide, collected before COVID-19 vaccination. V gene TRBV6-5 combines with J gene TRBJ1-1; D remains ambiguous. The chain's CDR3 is CASSRDTEAFF. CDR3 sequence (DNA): TGTGCCAGCAGTCGCGACACTGAAGCTTTCTTT.